These T cell receptor beta chains were read from a single sample in a study of T cells expressing NK-cell markers. One entry per CDR3 protein, without DNA, is what TCRdb gives after re-calling the 5' RACE reads. The sample table sets out 300,000 to 450,000 distinct CDR3 sequences. Material: blood T cells: a sorted CD56 or NKG2C T cell subset, CD4+ or CD8+ T cells, or bulk PBMC T cells (not recorded which). The receptors come from a man between 18 and 69 years old in good health. The CDR3 runs from the conserved cysteine through the conserved F or W.

j_call cdr3_length v_call cdr3_aa
TRBJ2-7 13 TRBV6-6 CASSRDRAHEQYF
TRBJ2-2 16 TRBV11-2 CASPTSGGRHTGELFF
TRBJ2-2 20 TRBV4-2 CASSQDLAGFFILNTGELFF
TRBJ2-3 16 TRBV7-9 CASSLPSGGAINTQYF
TRBJ2-7 17 TRBV24-1 CATSDSDTFPDGGEQYF
TRBJ2-3 14 TRBV7-2 CASSSPYSTDTQYF
TRBJ1-3 15 TRBV7-6 CASSLAGASGNTIYF
TRBJ2-4 14 TRBV5-1 CASKASVDRNIQYF
TRBJ2-4 17 TRBV24-1 CATSDSPSTGGRNIQYF
TRBJ1-1 16 TRBV27 CASSFRGWTSNTEAFF
TRBJ2-3 14 TRBV20-1 CSALKGSFTDTQYF
TRBJ1-1 15 TRBV5-6 CASSTFETENTEAFF
TRBJ2-5 17 TRBV5-1 CASSPTEGQGAAETQYF
TRBJ2-5 15 TRBV7-2 CASSHPPGQQETQYF
TRBJ1-1 13 TRBV5-6 CASSAGFGTEAFF
TRBJ2-4 17 TRBV18 CASSPMDRGLAKNIQYF
TRBJ1-2 12 TRBV29-1 CSGGRSNYGYTF
TRBJ1-1 14 TRBV4-1 CASSHRFGRTEAFF
TRBJ2-5 15 TRBV7-9 CASSLVQGVKETQYF
TRBJ1-2 15 TRBV5-1 CASSLAGEARDGYTF
TRBJ2-5 17 TRBV5-1 CASSLGTLLTEQETQYF
TRBJ1-2 14 TRBV28 CASSFEVVGYGYTF
TRBJ1-2 15 TRBV6-5 CASSSRFGDMGGYTF
TRBJ2-2 15 TRBV18 CASSPLNGNTGELFF
TRBJ1-5 15 TRBV6-1 CASSAVRGSNQPQHF
TRBJ2-7 16 TRBV7-9 CASSLPDSSRGYEQYF
TRBJ1-6 13 TRBV7-3 CASSWGGDSPLHF
TRBJ2-3 14 TRBV20-1 CSALPGQGTDTQYF
TRBJ1-4 11 TRBV12-3/TRBV12-4 CASSWGTVLFF
TRBJ2-2 15 TRBV6-1 CASNLQGANTGELFF
TRBJ2-3 16 TRBV9 CASSVETGEGGDTQYF
TRBJ1-5 12 TRBV10-3 CATGQGHQPQHF
TRBJ2-1 15 TRBV29-1 CSVENRGEKYNEQFF
TRBJ1-6 17 TRBV28 CASSSRRGAPYNSPLHF
TRBJ1-1 15 TRBV5-1 CASSLARLMNTEAFF
TRBJ1-2 14 TRBV5-1 CASRTQYTSYGYTF
TRBJ1-2 12 TRBV5-6 CASSLWTQGYTF
TRBJ2-7 15 TRBV18 CASSPMDGTVGEQYF
TRBJ1-3 15 TRBV5-1 CASSLEGPRGNTIYF
TRBJ2-7 16 TRBV4-2 CASSPGSRGSPSEQYF
TRBJ2-2 17 TRBV7-3 CASSLNAAGSVTGELFF
TRBJ2-3 14 TRBV5-1 CASKTGPYADTQYF
TRBJ2-5 17 TRBV19 CASSSMEASGDQETQYF